This T cell receptor beta chain comes out of a study of T cell responses to AZD1222 COVID-19 vaccine. Study observations and caveats: Baseline serostatus was positive in only six or seven AZD1222 recipients. Vaccine-associated CD4 TCRs ranged over spike, dominating at 160-218 and 743-854. Spike-specific TCR repertoires showed rising breadth and depth after two AZD1222 doses. Most donors were white British and more were female, and clonal diversity was possibly underestimated.

TCRdb's table, derived via immunoSEQ multiplex PCR, lists solely in-frame clones and lacks some. The top ten clones hold 3.1% of a sample with 130,000 or so clones, over 85% of them seen once. A word on this clone: Its antigen remains unidentified.

The germline V and J ends were trimmed by 3 bases and 1 base, with 9 bases remaining between them. The CDR3 is 15 amino acids. CDR1 and CDR2 from the germline V gene are KGHSH and LQKENI. The rearrangement joins TRBV18 to TRBJ1-4, with D unclear. The sequences come from peripheral blood, collected on day 0 of AZD1222 vaccination. The clonotype comes from an adult in good health. CDR3 in DNA: TGTGCCAGCTCACCGCGGGTACAAACTAATGAAAAACTGTTTTTT. This codes for CASSPRVQTNEKLFF.